The 21 T cell receptor beta chains listed next were all sequenced from one sample in a study of identical twins. From the 5' RACE reads, TCRdb called clonotypes with MiXCR, one entry per CDR3 protein. The sample lists some 900,000 distinct CDR3 sequences; 10% to 15% were seen once. This same sample was also part of a study on yellow fever vaccine responses in identical twins.

What was sequenced was PBMCs. These receptors came from a young woman in good health.

V and J are TRBV27 and TRBJ2-1, with D unclear. The CDR3 has 15 amino acids. Trimming shortened V by 5 bases and J by 4 bases, and 15 bases separated the two germline ends. The germline V gene encodes CDR1 MNHEY and CDR2 SMNVEV (reference sequence). CDR3 sequence reads: CASSLGPSGYNEQFF. The CDR3 DNA follows: TGTGCCAGCAGTCTTGGGCCCTCCGGATACAATGAGCAGTTCTTC.

V gene TRBV3-1 combines with J gene TRBJ2-3; TRBD1 matches 8 bases. The CDR3 extends over 16 amino acids. J lost 6 bases, V lost 3 bases, and 11 bases had no gene match. CDR1 and CDR2 (germline): LGHDT, YNNKEL (reference sequence). DNA for the CDR3: TGTGCCAGCAGCCAGGGGACCACAGGGGGTGGGGATACGCAGTATTTT. This sequence encodes CASSQGTTGGGDTQYF.

The J gene is TRBJ2-1, the V gene TRBV24-1, with 9 nucleotides matching TRBD2. Unmatched junction bases numbered 4, after V lost 3 bases and J lost 5 bases. CDR3 length: 15 residues. CDR1 and CDR2 (germline): KGHDR, SFDVKD. The CDR3 protein is CATSDRRGGNNEQFF. DNA for the CDR3: TGTGCCACCAGTGATAGGCGGGGGGGTAACAATGAGCAGTTCTTC.

At least ten counts were recorded for this clonotype. The chain couples TRBV7-8 to TRBJ1-2; D call uncertain. The germline V and J ends were trimmed by 0 bases and 4 bases, with 12 bases remaining between them. CDR3 length: 15 residues. Germline lookup yields CDR1 SGHVS and CDR2 FQNEAQ. CDR3 in amino acids: CASSLAMGEFYGYTF. CDR3 coding DNA: TGTGCCAGCAGCTTAGCTATGGGTGAATTCTATGGCTACACCTTC.

The gene calls are TRBV20-1 and TRBJ2-1, with 9 nucleotides matching TRBD2. V lost 0 bases and J lost 3; bases outside the gene matches: 6. CDR1 is DFQATT and CDR2 is SNEGSKA in the germline V gene (reference sequence). The CDR3 contains 16 residues. This CDR3 reads CSARDIASGDYNEQFF. The CDR3 region has the DNA TGCAGTGCTAGAGATATCGCTAGCGGGGACTACAATGAGCAGTTCTTC.

This clonotype was observed a handful of times. The chain carries TRBV6-1 and TRBJ2-1, with TRBD1 matching over 9 bases. Per germline, CDR1 MNHNS and CDR2 SASEGT. The CDR3 consists of 14 residues. Trimming removed 5 bases from V and 6 bases from J; junction bases left unmatched: 5. DNA of the CDR3: TGTGCCAGCAGTCGACAGGGGGGTCGCAATGAGCAGTTCTTC. Protein: CASSRQGGRNEQFF.

Many counts were recorded for this clonotype. The chain employs TRBV10-3 and TRBJ2-7; possibly TRBD2 for D (6 bases). Germline V lookup: CDR1 ENHRY, CDR2 SYGVKD. V lost 10 bases, J lost 6 bases, and 13 bases lay in between. The CDR3 contains 11 residues. The CDR3 DNA is TGTGCCACCGGGGGTTCGTCCGAGCAGTACTTC. Translated, it gives CATGGSSEQYF.

A few counts support this clonotype. The V and J genes are TRBV4-1 and TRBJ2-1; TRBD2 agrees at 9 bases. CDR3 length: 22 residues. J lost 0 bases, V lost 0 bases, and 18 bases had no gene match. Germline assignment: CDR1 MGHRA and CDR2 YSYEKL. For the CDR3, the DNA is TGCGCCAGCAGCCAAGATCCGGGGGGGCTAGCGGGAAAGTTGAGCTCCTACAATGAGCAGTTCTTC. Protein: CASSQDPGGLAGKLSSYNEQFF.

J is TRBJ2-2 and V is TRBV5-1; 8 nucleotides match TRBD1. V was clipped by 4 bases and J by 0 bases; unmatched bases: 2. The germline gives CDR1 SGHRS, CDR2 YFSETQ. CDR3 length equals 15 residues. The DNA for the CDR3 is TGCGCCAGCAGCGTGGACAGGGCGAACACCGGGGAGCTGTTTTTT. Its protein is CASSVDRANTGELFF. The whole variable domain, filled in from reference TRBV5-1 and TRBJ2-2, reads KAGVTQTPRYLIKTRGQQVTLSCSPISGHRSVSWYQQTPGQGLQFLFEYFSETQRNKGNFPGRFSGRQFSNSRSEMNVSTLELGDSALYLCASSVDRANTGELFFGEGSRLTVL.

This clonotype was observed a handful of times. The chain joins TRBV28 to TRBJ2-7; possibly TRBD1 for D (6 bases). CDR1 is MDHEN and CDR2 is SYDVKM in the germline V gene. Trimming left V 8 bases short and J 2 bases short, with 13 bases between. The CDR3 spans 13 residues. Here the CDR3 DNA reads TGTGCCAGCGAAAACAGGGTCCCCTACGAGCAGTACTTC. It yields the protein CASENRVPYEQYF. Complete variable domain (other parts from reference TRBV28 and TRBJ2-7): DVKVTQSSRYLVKRTGEKVFLECVQDMDHENMFWYRQDPGLGLRLIYFSYDVKMKEKGDIPEGYSVSREKKERFSLILESASTNQTSMYLCASENRVPYEQYFGPGTRLTVT.

The rearrangement links TRBV5-1 to TRBJ1-2; D possibly corresponds to TRBD1 (5 bases). V lost 0 bases, J lost 4 bases, and 13 bases lay in between. Germline lookup yields CDR1 SGHRS and CDR2 YFSETQ. The CDR3 contains 15 residues. The CDR3 loop is CASSLAGGQGYGYTF. DNA for the CDR3: TGCGCCAGCAGCTTGGCCGGAGGACAAGGCTATGGCTACACCTTC.

This rearrangement joins TRBV6-1 to TRBJ1-5; 9 nucleotides agree with TRBD1. There are 15 residues in the CDR3. CDR1 MNHNS and CDR2 SASEGT come from the germline V gene. The trim removed 4 bases at V and 5 bases at J, leaving 6 bases unmatched. The CDR3 DNA reads TGTGCCAGCAGTGGGGGACAGGGTACCTATCAGCCCCAGCATTTT. As protein: CASSGGQGTYQPQHF.

The genes are TRBV2 and TRBJ1-6; possible D gene TRBD1, 5 bases. V lost 6 bases and J 5 bases, leaving 14 bases between the germline ends. Germline V gene sequence: CDR1 SNHLY, CDR2 FYNNEI. The CDR3 length is 15 residues. The DNA of the CDR3 is TGTGCCAGCAGAGGGGTGTCGTTAGATAATTCACCCCTCCACTTT. Amino acids: CASRGVSLDNSPLHF.

V gene TRBV19 combines with J gene TRBJ2-2, with a tentative D call TRBD2 (5 bases). CDR3 length: 16 amino acids. Germline CDR1 is LNHDA and CDR2 is SQIVND (reference sequence). Trimming left V 1 base short and J 1 base short, with 10 bases between. CDR3 DNA sequence: TGTGCCAGTAGTATAGGGGCTAGCTGGAACACCGGGGAGCTGTTTTTT. It specifies CASSIGASWNTGELFF.

The chain combines TRBV12-3 or TRBV12-4 with TRBJ2-1, with D perhaps TRBD2 (7 bases). The length of the CDR3 is 17 residues. Trimming removed 4 bases at V and 0 bases at J, with 16 bases between. CDR3 DNA sequence: TGTGCCAGCAGTTCCGGGGGGCCGATGGGCTCCTACAATGAGCAGTTCTTC. Amino acids: CASSSGGPMGSYNEQFF.

In its sample, this clonotype was seen many times. The J gene is TRBJ2-1, the V gene TRBV27; no definite D call. The CDR3 has 13 amino acids. Germline loops: CDR1 MNHEY, CDR2 SMNVEV (reference sequence). The germline V and J ends were trimmed by 3 bases and 8 bases, with 11 bases remaining between them. CDR3 residues: CASSLVPGDEQFF. The CDR3 bases are TGTGCCAGCAGTTTGGTACCGGGCGATGAGCAGTTCTTC.

Here the CDR3 reads CASSKGRGRETQYF. CDR3 DNA sequence: TGCGCCAGCAGCAAAGGACGAGGGCGGGAGACCCAGTACTTC. The rearrangement uses TRBV5-1 and TRBJ2-5, with D perhaps matching TRBD2 (5 bases). The germline gives CDR1 SGHRS, CDR2 YFSETQ. V was pared by 4 bases and J by 5 bases, with 15 bases between. This CDR3 region has 14 residues.

This clonotype has ten or more counts. The chain recombines TRBV12-3 or TRBV12-4 with TRBJ2-5; D unclear. Trimming cost V 3 bases and J 5 bases, with 4 bases left between them. The CDR3 loop spans 11 amino acids. Here the CDR3 reads CASSFSETQYF. In nucleotides, the CDR3 is TGTGCCAGCAGTTTTTCCGAGACCCAGTACTTC.

This chain joins TRBV27 and TRBJ2-1, with TRBD2 as a possible D gene (6 bases). There are 13 residues in the CDR3. The germline V gene encodes CDR1 MNHEY and CDR2 SMNVEV (reference sequence). Deletions cut 6 bases from V and 8 bases from J, with 14 bases between. CDR3: CASRLAGTHEQFF. The DNA for the CDR3 is TGTGCCAGCAGACTAGCTGGGACCCATGAGCAGTTCTTC.

This chain connects TRBV5-4 to TRBJ2-1, with TRBD2 matching over 7 bases. The V and J ends lost 5 bases and 2 bases, in that order; junction bases with no gene match: 10. Germline V gives CDR1 SGHNT, CDR2 YYREEE (reference sequence). The CDR3 totals 16 residues. The DNA of the CDR3 is TGTGCCAGCAGTCGTGGGGGGGAGGCCGCCTACAATGAGCAGTTCTTC. Amino acids: CASSRGGEAAYNEQFF. Based on the CDR3 plus reference TRBV5-4 and TRBJ2-1, the full variable domain is ETGVTQSPTHLIKTRGQQVTLRCSSQSGHNTVSWYQQALGQGPQFIFQYYREEENGRGNFPPRFSGLQFPNYSSELNVNALELDDSALYLCASSRGGEAAYNEQFFGPGTRLTVL.

This clonotype has only one observation. The chain links TRBV7-8 to TRBJ2-2; 8 bases fit TRBD2. The CDR3 has 17 residues. Germline V CDR1 and CDR2: SGHVS, FQNEAQ. The ends lost 3 bases at V and 5 bases at J; junction bases unmatched: 11. The CDR3 is CASSFGRRAGDTGELFF. The CDR3 bases are TGTGCCAGCAGCTTCGGGAGGCGAGCGGGAGATACCGGGGAGCTGTTTTTT.